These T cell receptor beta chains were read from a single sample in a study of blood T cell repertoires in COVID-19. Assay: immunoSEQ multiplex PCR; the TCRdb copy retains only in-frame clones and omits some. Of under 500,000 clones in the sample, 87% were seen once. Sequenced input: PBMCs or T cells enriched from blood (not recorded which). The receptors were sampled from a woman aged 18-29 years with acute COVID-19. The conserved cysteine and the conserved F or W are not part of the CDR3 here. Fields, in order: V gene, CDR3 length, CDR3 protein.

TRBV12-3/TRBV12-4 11 ASSTGTGDEQY
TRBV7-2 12 ASSLAGGSDTQY
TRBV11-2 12 ASSLGEGSYEQY
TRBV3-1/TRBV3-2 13 ASSQDLAGGRQQY
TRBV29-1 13 SVPYSTGLIYGYT
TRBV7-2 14 ASSLAPGRAIDTQY
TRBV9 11 ASSVREYNEQF
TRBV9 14 ASSVGPSDLYNEQF
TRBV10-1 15 ASSGPRGGEGNQPQH
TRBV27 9 ASSSHYEQY
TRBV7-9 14 ASSLFAEGLGGEQF
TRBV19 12 ASSSPGQLYGYT
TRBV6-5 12 ASTVGTAGGKQY
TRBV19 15 ASSSSGGSATNEKLF
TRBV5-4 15 ASSRGGLAGLSRQQY
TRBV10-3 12 AISGTGGNTEAF
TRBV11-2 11 ASSLVAGKGYT
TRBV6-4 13 ASSQRRVTSNEQF
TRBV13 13 ASSLGQDGNQPQH
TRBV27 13 ASSEASWSNSPLH
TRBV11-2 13 ASSFGESSNEKLF
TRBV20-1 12 SASLAGYTGELF
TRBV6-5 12 ASSYQRGGEKLF
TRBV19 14 ASMAGSQKGQETQY
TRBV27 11 ASNPDRSYGYT
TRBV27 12 ASSSLPPQETQY
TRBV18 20 ASSPPSLLAGLIASSYNEQF
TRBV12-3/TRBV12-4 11 ASRDKLRYEQY
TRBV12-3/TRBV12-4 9 ASSQGGEQY
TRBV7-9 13 ASSPIQGSNEKLF
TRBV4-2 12 ASSQGTENNEQF
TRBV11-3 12 ASSYNSGANVLT
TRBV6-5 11 ASTPGVQYEQY
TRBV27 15 ASSLSMASGAKNIQY
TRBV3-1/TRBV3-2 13 ASTSRGGVGETQY
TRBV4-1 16 ASSQEDGQSEANEKLF
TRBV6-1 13 ASSEAQGTYYGYT
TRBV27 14 ASSFGKGAVFLGYT
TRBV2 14 ASSGQGARVGETQY
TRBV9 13 ASSAGQGLSYEQY
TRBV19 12 ASSPTGRYEKLF
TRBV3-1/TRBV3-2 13 ASSQEGGRAHEQY
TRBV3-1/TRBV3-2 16 ASSQDHPRMHSGNTIY
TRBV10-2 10 ASRPGADTQY
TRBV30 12 AWSNRQPGQPQH
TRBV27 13 ASSFSTGSRDTQY
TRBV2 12 ASSRDRGNSPLH
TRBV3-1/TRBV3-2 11 ASSRGGNTEAF